A single sample gave rise to the 23 T cell receptor beta chains below, sequenced in a study of shared clonotypes between healthy human individuals. This table comes from immunoSEQ multiplex PCR, and its TCRdb copy is limited to in-frame clones, with some not included. The sample has about 2.4 million clones; 93% are singletons. Sequenced: naive CD4+ T cells from PBMCs. Subset defined: CD45RA+ positively selected. The receptors stem from a man younger than 30 in good health. Some clones in this sample may be carry-over from other donors' samples.

This chain connects TRBV7-2 to TRBJ1-5; weak D call: TRBD1 (5 bases). This CDR3 has 15 residues. Trimming cost V 5 bases and J 6 bases, with 17 bases left between them. Germline CDR1 and CDR2: SGHTA and FQGNSA. CDR3 region: CASSLRDPEGQPQHF. CDR3 in DNA: TGTGCCAGCAGCCTTCGGGACCCTGAGGGTCAGCCCCAGCATTTT.

The chain employs TRBV4-3 and TRBJ2-2; 7 positions match TRBD1. The germline V gene has CDR1 LGHNA and CDR2 YSLEER. The CDR3 is 14 amino acids. V was clipped by 11 bases and J by 4 bases; unmatched bases: 10. CDR3 residues: CAGKQGLGTGELFF. CDR3 in DNA: TGCGCCGGAAAACAGGGGTTGGGCACCGGGGAGCTGTTTTTT.

The chain is built from TRBV5-1 and TRBJ2-1; 13 nucleotides agree with TRBD2. With 0 bases clipped from V and 14 bases from J, the junction kept 17 bases outside the gene matches. Germline V CDR1 and CDR2: SGHRS, YFSETQ. The length of the CDR3 is 18 residues. Here the CDR3 reads CASSLVSVTSGRSKLKFF. CDR3 bases: TGCGCCAGCAGCTTGGTTAGCGTGACTAGCGGGAGGTCTAAGCTCAAGTTCTTC.

The chain links TRBV28 to TRBJ1-1, with no clear D. V was cut by 3 bases and J by 4 bases, with 9 bases left in between. CDR1 and CDR2 from the germline V gene are MDHEN and SYDVKM. CDR3 length: 13 residues. CDR3 bases: TGTGCCAGCAGTTTCCGGAGAGGCACTGAAGCTTTCTTT. Its translation is CASSFRRGTEAFF.

CDR3 region: CASSYVAGVVGELFF. Written as DNA, the CDR3 is TGTGCCAGCAGTTACGTGGCGGGAGTGGTCGGGGAGCTGTTTTTT. V usage is TRBV6-5 and J usage is TRBJ2-2, with 7 bases aligning to TRBD2. CDR3 length: 15 residues. V trimming: 2 bases; J trimming: 7 bases; junction bases outside the gene matches: 7. Germline CDR1 reads MNHEY; CDR2 reads SVGAGI.

With respect to this clone: Within the sample, other DNA sequences also encode this same CDR3. This rearrangement joins TRBV5-1 to TRBJ2-3, with 8 positions matching TRBD2. The length of the CDR3 is 14 residues. The V gene end was trimmed by 2 bases and the J gene end by 3 bases; junction bases not matched to a gene: 2. Germline-derived CDR1 and CDR2 are SGHRS and YFSETQ. For the CDR3, the DNA is TGCGCCAGCAGCTTAATAGCGGGGACAGATACGCAGTATTTT. Translation gives CASSLIAGTDTQYF.

V usage is TRBV6-1 and J usage is TRBJ1-3; no reliable D call. The CDR3 contains 11 residues. Trimming removed 8 bases at V and 4 bases at J, with 6 bases between. CDR1 MNHNS and CDR2 SASEGT come from the germline V gene. CDR3 sequence: CASGFGNTIYF. CDR3 in DNA: TGTGCCAGCGGGTTCGGAAACACCATATATTTT.

This clone was found once. V usage is TRBV5-1 and J usage is TRBJ2-7; D not resolved. V dropped 0 bases and J dropped 1 base, with 8 bases sitting between them. This CDR3 is 14 amino acids long. Germline V gene lookup returns CDR1 SGHRS and CDR2 YFSETQ. This CDR3 reads CASSLAHQSYEQYF. As DNA, the CDR3 is TGCGCCAGCAGCTTGGCACACCAGTCCTACGAGCAGTACTTC. The full variable domain, completed using reference TRBV5-1 and TRBJ2-7, is KAGVTQTPRYLIKTRGQQVTLSCSPISGHRSVSWYQQTPGQGLQFLFEYFSETQRNKGNFPGRFSGRQFSNSRSEMNVSTLELGDSALYLCASSLAHQSYEQYFGPGTRLTVT.

This chain uses TRBV7-7 with TRBJ2-7; 7 bases match TRBD1. The CDR3 runs 14 residues. The ends lost 5 bases at V and 2 bases at J; junction bases unmatched: 6. CDR1 SSHAT and CDR2 FNYEAQ come from the germline V gene (reference sequence). CDR3: CASSPRTGPYEQYF. CDR3 DNA sequence: TGTGCCAGCAGCCCGAGGACAGGCCCCTACGAGCAGTACTTC.

This clone was found once. The J gene is TRBJ1-2, the V gene TRBV27; the match to TRBD1 covers 8 bases. The CDR3 has 15 amino acids. The germline gives CDR1 MNHEY, CDR2 SMNVEV (reference sequence). The trim removed 6 bases at V and 4 bases at J, leaving 10 bases unmatched. The CDR3 loop reads CASRSTGAGSYGYTF. The CDR3 DNA reads TGTGCCAGCAGGTCGACAGGGGCCGGAAGCTATGGCTACACCTTC.

This chain joins TRBV15 and TRBJ2-7, with D possibly called TRBD1 or TRBD2 (6 bases each). Germline V CDR1 and CDR2: LNHNV, YYDKDF (reference sequence). V lost 3 bases, J lost 6 bases, and 15 bases lay in between. The CDR3 extends over 14 amino acids. CDR3 in DNA: TGTGCCACCAGCAGGGGACTTCGAGGGGGCGAGCAGTACTTC. It is translated as CATSRGLRGGEQYF.

The CDR3 DNA sequence: TGTGCCAGCAGCTTAGATCTGGCCCCCCCTTGGGACTATGGCTACACCTTC. Residues: CASSLDLAPPWDYGYTF. The V gene is TRBV11-2, the J gene TRBJ1-2; D is unresolved. The V end lost 0 bases, the J end lost 3 bases, and 17 bases lay between the germline ends. The CDR3 length is 17 residues. Germline V gene sequence: CDR1 SGHAT, CDR2 FQNNGV. The complete variable domain, with remaining parts taken from reference TRBV11-2 and TRBJ1-2, reads EAGVAQSPRYKIIEKRQSVAFWCNPISGHATLYWYQQILGQGPKLLIQFQNNGVVDDSQLPKDRFSAERLKGVDSTLKIQPAKLEDSAVYLCASSLDLAPPWDYGYTFGSGTRLTVV.

The rearrangement links TRBV5-6 to TRBJ1-5, with D uncertain. CDR3 length: 13 residues. Germline V CDR1 and CDR2: SGHDT, YYEEEE. V dropped 2 bases and J dropped 5 bases, with 8 bases sitting between them. The CDR3 DNA follows: TGTGCCAGCAGCTTTGGCCCAGATCAGCCCCAGCATTTT. It translates to CASSFGPDQPQHF.

V is TRBV6-6 and J is TRBJ2-5, with a tentative D call TRBD2 (5 bases). The CDR3 runs to 14 residues. V was clipped by 0 bases and J by 4 bases, with 9 bases between them. The germline gives CDR1 MNHNY, CDR2 SVGAGI (reference sequence). This CDR3 reads CASSYSTGSETQYF. The CDR3 DNA is TGTGCCAGCAGTTACTCGACGGGATCAGAGACCCAGTACTTC.

Regarding this clone: A junction boundary mismatches the germline segment, possibly from a read error. The chain is built from TRBV28 and TRBJ1-2, with a weak D call TRBD1 (6 bases). This CDR3 has 17 amino acids. The germline V gene encodes CDR1 MDHEN and CDR2 SYDVKM. The CDR3: CVSSSPTAGGANYGYTF. The CDR3 region has the DNA TGTGTCAGCAGCTCCCCCACGGCTGGGGGCGCTAACTATGGCTACACCTTC.

On this clone: In the same sample, other DNA sequences code for this CDR3. The chain couples TRBV5-1 to TRBJ1-5; 9 bases are shared with TRBD1. The CDR3 contains 15 residues. The J segment lost 7 bases and the V segment lost 0 bases, leaving 5 bases of the junction unmatched. CDR1 is SGHRS, CDR2 YFSETQ, per germline. CDR3 in DNA: TGCGCCAGCAGCTTGGGGGACAGGGCAGGACAGCCCCAGCATTTT. Protein product: CASSLGDRAGQPQHF.

This clone has only a few counts. The V call is TRBV2, the J call TRBJ2-7, with a possible D match to TRBD1 (5 bases). From germline, CDR1 is SNHLY and CDR2 FYNNEI. The V end was cut by 4 bases, the J end by 6 bases, with 10 bases between. The CDR3 totals 12 residues. CDR3: CASSGQKGEQYF. The CDR3 nucleotides read TGTGCCAGCAGTGGACAGAAGGGCGAGCAGTACTTC.

This chain links TRBV5-1 with TRBJ2-2; 9 bases align to TRBD1. Germline V gives CDR1 SGHRS, CDR2 YFSETQ. The CDR3 is made up of 16 amino acids. The V gene end was trimmed by 0 bases and the J gene end by 5 bases; junction bases not matched to a gene: 5. CDR3 in DNA: TGCGCCAGCAGCTTGGCGGGACAGGGTAAAACCGGGGAGCTGTTTTTT. Its translation is CASSLAGQGKTGELFF.

This clone was seen a single time. J is TRBJ1-6 and V is TRBV4-3; tentative D call: TRBD1 (6 bases). The ends were cut back, 0 bases at V and 15 bases at J, with 12 bases in the middle. The CDR3 covers 13 residues. Germline values: CDR1 LGHNA, CDR2 YSLEER. The CDR3 is CASSQDPGTILHF. The CDR3 DNA is TGCGCCAGCAGCCAAGATCCCGGGACAATCCTCCACTTT.

This chain connects TRBV28 to TRBJ2-1; maybe TRBD2 (5 bases). Germline-derived CDR1 and CDR2 are MDHEN and SYDVKM. Trimming shortened V by 5 bases and J by 0 bases, and 14 bases separated the two germline ends. The CDR3 extends over 16 amino acids. CDR3 nucleotides: TGTGCCAGCAGTCCCGTTGCGGGCGGCTCCTACAATGAGCAGTTCTTC. Translated, it gives CASSPVAGGSYNEQFF.

V gene TRBV10-3 combines with J gene TRBJ2-2, with 7 bases lining up with TRBD1. Trimming cost V 3 bases and J 0 bases; bases outside gene matches: 4. CDR3 length: 16 amino acids. CDR1 ENHRY and CDR2 SYGVKD come from the germline V gene. CDR3 in amino acids: CAISETGTANTGELFF. In nucleotides, the CDR3 is TGTGCCATCAGTGAAACCGGGACAGCGAACACCGGGGAGCTGTTTTTT.

V is TRBV28 and J is TRBJ2-7; D perhaps matches TRBD2 (6 bases). The V gene's germline CDR1 is MDHEN and CDR2 SYDVKM. Trimming removed 6 bases from V and 3 bases from J, with 18 bases in between. The CDR3 extends over 15 amino acids. CDR3 sequence: CASRGTGVGVYEQYF. CDR3 nucleotides: TGTGCCAGCAGGGGGACGGGGGTTGGGGTCTACGAGCAGTACTTC.

This clone was picked up a small number of times. The chain links TRBV4-1 to TRBJ1-2; D not certain. Germline CDR1 MGHRA, CDR2 YSYEKL. The CDR3 contains 11 residues. V was pared by 6 bases and J by 5 bases, with 7 bases between. The CDR3 DNA follows: TGCGCCAGCAGGGCCGCGTATGGCTACACCTTC. This codes for CASRAAYGYTF.